This entry is about one TCR beta chain. Its specificity is not known. Unsorted whole blood supplied the RNA, and germline DNA was extracted too. The data stem from a study of tumor-infiltrating lymphocytes in primary liver carcinoma. General study points: Bulk unsorted sampling precluded comparing CD4+ and CD8+ repertoires.

Synthesis of TCR beta cDNA was carried out from 450 to 650 ng total RNA with a constant-region primer. Construction of TCR beta libraries relied on three successive nested multiplex PCR rounds employing slightly modified ARM-PCR. Each of the first two PCR rounds ran roughly 10 cycles with TRBV1-TRBV30 forward and C-beta reverse primers. TCRdb processed the multiplex PCR reads anew with MiXCR; each CDR3 protein has one entry. This repertoire shows about 180,000 distinct CDR3 sequences, approximately 60% found once; its top ten account for 65% to 80%. V was pared by 5 bases and J by 4 bases, with 36 bases between. The CDR3 contains 21 residues. CDR1 is MNHNY and CDR2 is SVGAGI in the germline V gene (reference sequence).

Material for sequencing was peripheral blood. V usage is TRBV6-6 and J usage is TRBJ2-7; tentative D call: TRBD2 (9 bases). This TCR was sampled from a man aged 35 to 55 with primary liver carcinoma and hepatitis B virus infection. The CDR3 is CASSQHRTGWSGPLAGYEQYF. The CDR3 bases are TGTGCCAGCAGTCAACACCGGACAGGGTGGTCAGGTCCGCTAGCGGGGTACGAGCAGTACTTC.